Listed here are 27 T cell receptor beta chains from one sample, sequenced in a study of T cells in Graves' hyperthyroidism and ophthalmopathy. Researchers amplified the TCR beta CDR3 regions from RNA transcripts. The TCR CDR3 was amplified in a first-round RT-PCR using the HTBI primer set. TCRdb reanalysed the multiplex PCR reads using MiXCR and keeps one entry per CDR3 protein. The data contain around 300,000 distinct CDR3 sequences, approximately 16% of them singletons. The sequenced material came from blood. These receptors were collected from a woman in her 50s with Graves' hyperthyroidism that later progressed to Graves' ophthalmopathy.

This clonotype was seen ten or more times. The V and J genes are TRBV27 and TRBJ1-1; 7 bases map to TRBD1. V gave up 5 bases and J gave up 4 bases; unmatched junction bases: 1. The CDR3 consists of 12 residues. Germline CDR1 MNHEY, CDR2 SMNVEV (reference sequence). The CDR3 is CASSTGATEAFF. The CDR3 bases are TGTGCCAGCAGTACAGGGGCCACTGAAGCTTTCTTT.

The V call is TRBV10-3, the J call TRBJ2-1; 11 nucleotides agree with TRBD2. Germline V lookup: CDR1 ENHRY, CDR2 SYGVKD. The CDR3 covers 22 residues. After removal of 2 bases from V and 0 bases from J, the junction contained 18 bases not matched to a gene. This chain's CDR3 is CAISETSGTSGPGGHSYNEQFF. CDR3 coding DNA: TGTGCCATCAGTGAGACCTCGGGGACTAGCGGCCCCGGCGGACACTCCTACAATGAGCAGTTCTTC.

This clonotype was counted at least ten times. The germline gene is not matched at one end of the junction; a read error may be the cause. This chain joins TRBV20-1 and TRBJ2-7; TRBD2 aligns across 8 bases. Germline V gene lookup returns CDR1 DFQATT and CDR2 SNEGSKA (reference sequence). This CDR3 has 13 residues. Written as DNA, the CDR3 is TGCAGCGCTACAAGCGGGAGCGTGGACGAGCAGTACTTC. This gives the protein CSATSGSVDEQYF.

This clonotype was found a few times. The gene calls are TRBV6-1 and TRBJ1-1; no definite D call. This CDR3 region has 11 residues. V lost 7 bases, J lost 11 bases, and 14 bases lay in between. In germline, CDR1 is MNHNS, CDR2 SASEGT. This chain's CDR3 is CASTNRAGAFF. CDR3 DNA sequence: TGTGCCAGCACAAATCGGGCGGGGGCTTTCTTT.

Ten or more counts support this clonotype. The V call is TRBV5-1, the J call TRBJ1-3, with D possibly TRBD1 on 5 matching bases. The CDR3 runs 15 residues. From germline, CDR1 is SGHRS and CDR2 YFSETQ. V shed 3 bases and J shed 0 bases, with 10 bases lying between them. The CDR3 protein is CASSSTALSGNTIYF. CDR3 in DNA: TGCGCCAGCAGCTCGACAGCCCTCTCTGGAAACACCATATATTTT. The variable domain in full, completed from reference TRBV5-1 and TRBJ1-3, reads KAGVTQTPRYLIKTRGQQVTLSCSPISGHRSVSWYQQTPGQGLQFLFEYFSETQRNKGNFPGRFSGRQFSNSRSEMNVSTLELGDSALYLCASSSTALSGNTIYFGEGSWLTVV.

This clonotype was observed many times. The chain carries TRBV2 and TRBJ2-2, with D possibly being TRBD2 (5 bases). V was shortened by 2 bases and J by 6 bases, with 16 bases between the two germline ends. The CDR3 runs to 16 residues. CDR1 and CDR2 from the germline V gene are SNHLY and FYNNEI. The CDR3 protein is CASSESKGVRAGELFF. The DNA for the CDR3 is TGTGCCAGCAGTGAAAGTAAGGGAGTTCGAGCCGGGGAGCTGTTTTTT.

This chain uses TRBV10-1 with TRBJ1-2; D gene uncertain. CDR1 and CDR2 (germline): WNHNN, SYGVQD (reference sequence). This CDR3 has 13 residues. The V and J ends lost 2 bases and 4 bases respectively, with 8 bases between them. CDR3 sequence (DNA): TGCGCCAGCAGTGAGCTGCCGGGCTATGGCTACACCTTC. It translates to CASSELPGYGYTF.

This clonotype was observed many times. V and J are TRBV7-9 and TRBJ2-6; the D is unclear. Trimming took off 5 bases at V and 3 bases at J, with 14 bases between the two ends. This CDR3 has 16 residues. The germline CDR1 and CDR2 sequences are SEHNR and FQNEAQ (reference sequence). The CDR3 protein is CASSNPGPVGANVLTF. CDR3 sequence (DNA): TGTGCCAGCAGCAATCCAGGTCCAGTTGGGGCCAACGTCCTGACTTTC.

Ten or more counts support this clonotype. The chain is built from TRBV20-1 and TRBJ2-7; 11 bases are a match to TRBD2. Germline V gene lookup returns CDR1 DFQATT and CDR2 SNEGSKA (reference sequence). The CDR3 sequence is 14 residues long. The V segment lost 6 bases and the J segment 4 bases; nucleotides outside the gene matches: 8. Here the CDR3 reads CSAPSGRHPYEQYF. In DNA form, the CDR3 reads TGCAGTGCACCTAGCGGGAGGCATCCATACGAGCAGTACTTC.

This clonotype was counted many times. The V call is TRBV2, the J call TRBJ1-1, with D perhaps matching TRBD1 (5 bases). The germline V gene encodes CDR1 SNHLY and CDR2 FYNNEI. V was clipped by 2 bases and J by 1 base, with 8 bases between them. This CDR3 is built from 14 residues. The CDR3 DNA is TGTGCCAGCAGTGAACAGGGTAGGAACACTGAAGCTTTCTTT. Its protein is CASSEQGRNTEAFF.

This clonotype was recorded at least ten times. This chain uses TRBV27 with TRBJ2-1; 9 positions match TRBD1. Germline trimming cut 4 bases from V and 0 bases from J; bases unmatched to any gene: 19. The CDR3 has 21 residues. Germline values: CDR1 MNHEY, CDR2 SMNVEV (reference sequence). In DNA form, the CDR3 reads TGTGCCAGCAGTTCCCCCACCGGGACAGGGTCCTTCCGCAGCTCCTACAATGAGCAGTTCTTC. Translated, it gives CASSSPTGTGSFRSSYNEQFF.

Notes on this clonotype: A much larger clone lies one base from this, so it may be a read error. The rearrangement joins TRBV29-1 to TRBJ1-5, with 7 bases lining up with TRBD1. This CDR3 contains 16 residues. Germline CDR1 reads SQVTM; CDR2 reads ANQGSEA. V shed 7 bases, J shed 6 bases, and the junction held 18 bases outside the gene matches. In nucleotides, the CDR3 is TGCAGCGCTGTATCCCAGGCAGGAGGGGGCACTCAGCCCCAGCATTTT. Its protein is CSAVSQAGGGTQPQHF. Variable domain in full (rest from reference TRBV29-1 and TRBJ1-5): SAVISQKPSRDICQRGTSLTIQCQVDSQVTMMFWYRQQPGQSLTLIATANQGSEATYESGFVIDKFPISRPNLTFSTLTVSNMSPEDSSIYLCSAVSQAGGGTQPQHFGDGTRLSIL.

The chain couples TRBV5-1 to TRBJ2-5, with D maybe TRBD1 (5 bases). Trimming left V 6 bases short and J 2 bases short, with 14 bases between. This CDR3 region has 14 residues. Germline V lookup: CDR1 SGHRS, CDR2 YFSETQ. CDR3 in amino acids: CASTHSTVQETQYF. In nucleotides, the CDR3 is TGCGCCAGCACCCATTCGACAGTGCAAGAGACCCAGTACTTC.

This clonotype was picked up many times. This chain uses TRBV6-1 with TRBJ1-2; no reliable D call. The CDR3 contains 13 residues. Germline lookup yields CDR1 MNHNS and CDR2 SASEGT. Trimming left V 2 bases short and J 2 bases short, with 6 bases between. The CDR3 DNA is TGTGCCAGCAGTGAAACAGAGAACTATGGCTACACCTTC. Translation gives CASSETENYGYTF.

The sample holds many counts of this clonotype. The chain recombines TRBV20-1 with TRBJ1-2; tentatively, D is TRBD1 (5 bases). V lost 3 bases to trimming and J lost 6 bases, with 11 bases between them. The CDR3 extends over 12 amino acids. Germline-derived CDR1 and CDR2 are DFQATT and SNEGSKA (reference sequence). Here the CDR3 reads CSARGRVDGYTF. Here the CDR3 DNA reads TGCAGTGCTAGGGGGCGGGTGGATGGCTACACCTTC.

This clonotype occurred many times. The chain combines TRBV12-3 or TRBV12-4 with TRBJ2-7; TRBD1 or TRBD2 may be the D gene (6 bases each). Trimming removed 4 bases from V and 1 base from J, with 17 bases in between. CDR3 length equals 16 residues. The CDR3 is CASSYRALGRSYEQYF. In DNA form, the CDR3 reads TGTGCCAGCAGTTACAGGGCCCTTGGGAGGTCCTACGAGCAGTACTTC.

This chain links TRBV19 with TRBJ2-1, with D unresolved. Germline assignment: CDR1 LNHDA and CDR2 SQIVND (reference sequence). The CDR3 has 15 residues. V lost 5 bases, J lost 2 bases, and 13 bases lay in between. This CDR3 reads CASSYSRPAYNEQFF. The CDR3 DNA follows: TGTGCCAGTAGTTATTCCCGACCGGCCTACAATGAGCAGTTCTTC.

A few counts support this clonotype. The genes are TRBV19 and TRBJ2-5; tentatively, D is TRBD1 (5 bases). Germline CDR1 and CDR2: LNHDA and SQIVND (reference sequence). The CDR3 extends over 16 amino acids. V was shortened by 4 bases and J by 4 bases, with 19 bases between the two germline ends. The CDR3 loop is CASSRIYPGQGETQYF. CDR3 nucleotides: TGTGCCAGTAGTAGGATCTACCCAGGGCAAGGAGAGACCCAGTACTTC. Complete variable domain (other parts from reference TRBV19 and TRBJ2-5): DGGITQSPKYLFRKEGQNVTLSCEQNLNHDAMYWYRQDPGQGLRLIYYSQIVNDFQKGDIAEGYSVSREKKESFPLTVTSAQKNPTAFYLCASSRIYPGQGETQYFGPGTRLLVL.

This clonotype was picked up many times. The rearrangement uses TRBV2 and TRBJ2-3; D is uncertain. The germline V and J ends were trimmed by 6 bases and 5 bases, with 15 bases remaining between them. The CDR3 has 14 amino acids. Germline values: CDR1 SNHLY, CDR2 FYNNEI. The CDR3 DNA reads as TGTGCCAGCAGCATTGTCGGCGGCCTAGATACGCAGTATTTT. Translated, it gives CASSIVGGLDTQYF.

This clonotype was seen only a few times. The chain uses TRBV27 and TRBJ1-4, with a possible D match to TRBD1 (5 bases). Germline assignment: CDR1 MNHEY and CDR2 SMNVEV (reference sequence). V was clipped by 6 bases and J by 8 bases, with 19 bases between them. The CDR3 runs to 15 residues. The DNA for the CDR3 is TGTGCCAGCAGCCTAATGGGGACCTACCCCGAAAAACTGTTTTTT. The encoded protein is CASSLMGTYPEKLFF.

This clonotype was recorded many times. The genes are TRBV19 and TRBJ2-7; 13 bases are shared with TRBD2. CDR3 length: 16 amino acids. Trimming removed 5 bases from V and 3 bases from J; junction bases left unmatched: 7. Looked up from germline, CDR1 is LNHDA and CDR2 is SQIVND (reference sequence). CDR3 coding DNA: TGTGCCAGTAGTCGTAAAGGACTAGCGGGGGACTACGAGCAGTACTTC. The encoded protein is CASSRKGLAGDYEQYF. Using reference TRBV19 and TRBJ2-7 for the parts outside the CDR3, the full variable domain is DGGITQSPKYLFRKEGQNVTLSCEQNLNHDAMYWYRQDPGQGLRLIYYSQIVNDFQKGDIAEGYSVSREKKESFPLTVTSAQKNPTAFYLCASSRKGLAGDYEQYFGPGTRLTVT.

This clonotype appeared many times. The V gene is TRBV6-1, the J gene TRBJ2-7; 11 positions agree with TRBD2. Germline lookup yields CDR1 MNHNS and CDR2 SASEGT. CDR3 length: 13 residues. Trimming removed 6 bases from V and 11 bases from J; junction bases left unmatched: 9. This chain's CDR3 is CASSSRLAGMEYF. CDR3 in DNA: TGTGCCAGCAGCTCTAGACTAGCGGGAATGGAGTACTTC.

As concerns this clonotype: Since a much larger clone is just one base distant, this may be a read error. V and J are TRBV7-3 and TRBJ2-5; D gene unclear. Per germline, CDR1 SGHTA and CDR2 FQGTGA. This CDR3 has 13 amino acids. Trimming removed 3 bases at V and 5 bases at J, with 10 bases between. The CDR3 DNA reads as TGTGCCAGCAGCTTCTGCGGTGGGGAGACCCAGTACTTC. As protein: CASSFCGGETQYF.

This clonotype was found many times. The chain recombines TRBV30 with TRBJ1-1; 12 bases line up with TRBD1. This CDR3 has 14 amino acids. Losses at the gene ends were 0 bases for V and 7 bases for J; bases not matched to a gene: 3. CDR1 and CDR2 from the germline V gene are GTSNPN and SVGIG (reference sequence). Here the CDR3 reads CAWSVGQGADEAFF. DNA for the CDR3: TGTGCCTGGAGTGTGGGACAGGGGGCCGATGAAGCTTTCTTT.

This clonotype was seen many times. CDR3 nucleotide sequence: TGCGCCAGCAGCTTGGCCACTAGTAGCGGGAGGCTGCATGAGCAGTACTTC. It encodes CASSLATSSGRLHEQYF. The chain joins TRBV5-1 to TRBJ2-7; 10 nucleotides align to TRBD2. The CDR3 has 17 amino acids. Losses at the gene ends were 0 bases for V and 7 bases for J; bases not matched to a gene: 13. The germline V gene has CDR1 SGHRS and CDR2 YFSETQ.

This clonotype was detected ten times or more. The J gene is TRBJ1-1, the V gene TRBV12-3 or TRBV12-4, with D possibly matching TRBD1 (6 bases). This CDR3 comprises 13 residues. V gave up 8 bases and J gave up 0 bases, with 10 bases separating them. The CDR3 DNA sequence: TGTGCCAGCGGACAGCAGATGAACACTGAAGCTTTCTTT. This encodes CASGQQMNTEAFF.

This clonotype was found a few times. This chain connects TRBV7-3 to TRBJ1-6, with D tentatively TRBD1 (6 bases). The CDR3 runs 14 residues. Germline lookup yields CDR1 SGHTA and CDR2 FQGTGA. V lost 5 bases to trimming and J lost 8 bases, with 13 bases between them. In nucleotides, the CDR3 is TGTGCCAGCAGCCCGGGACACGAATATTCACCCCTCCACTTT. Protein sequence: CASSPGHEYSPLHF.